These 19 T cell receptor beta chains were sequenced from one sample in a study of blood T cell repertoires in COVID-19. This table comes from immunoSEQ multiplex PCR, and its TCRdb copy is limited to in-frame clones, with some not included. The table includes around 280,000 clones, 90% detected once. Sample: PBMCs or T cells enriched from blood (not recorded which). These receptors were obtained from a woman between 18 and 30 years old with acute COVID-19.

The chain is built from TRBV4-3 and TRBJ1-2; TRBD1 matches at 9 bases. The J segment lost 8 bases and the V segment lost 2 bases, leaving 9 bases of the junction unmatched. Germline assignment: CDR1 LGHNA and CDR2 YSLEER. The CDR3 has 15 amino acids. CDR3 in amino acids: CASSQLQGQGGGYTF. CDR3 nucleotides: TGCGCCAGCAGCCAACTACAGGGACAGGGAGGCGGCTACACCTTC.

The chain joins TRBV27 to TRBJ2-1, with D possibly matching TRBD1 (5 bases). The CDR3 totals 15 residues. Trimming took 5 bases from V and 0 from J, leaving 11 bases between them. Germline CDR1 and CDR2: MNHEY and SMNVEV (reference sequence). CDR3 coding DNA: TGTGCCAGCAGTGGGGCTACCAACTCCTACAATGAGCAGTTCTTC. This gives the protein CASSGATNSYNEQFF.

V usage is TRBV27 and J usage is TRBJ2-1, with 15 bases fitting TRBD2. Germline lookup yields CDR1 MNHEY and CDR2 SMNVEV (reference sequence). V lost 2 bases, J lost 4 bases, and 12 bases stayed unmatched. The CDR3 consists of 20 residues. DNA for the CDR3: TGTGCCAGCAGTTTAGGTCCCGGACTAGCGGGAGGGCCCAAATACAATGAGCAGTTCTTC. It translates to CASSLGPGLAGGPKYNEQFF.

The CDR3 coding sequence is TGTGCCAGCAATCTACTAGCGGGAGGGACCACAGATACGCAGTATTTT. Translating gives CASNLLAGGTTDTQYF. V is TRBV11-2 and J is TRBJ2-3; 13 nucleotides match TRBD2. Germline V gene lookup returns CDR1 SGHAT and CDR2 FQNNGV. This CDR3 contains 16 residues. The V gene end was trimmed by 7 bases and the J gene end by 2 bases; junction bases not matched to a gene: 6.

This rearrangement joins TRBV7-2 to TRBJ1-5, with D unclear. The CDR3 contains 13 residues. V lost 5 bases and J lost 8, with 13 bases in between. Germline V lookup: CDR1 SGHTA, CDR2 FQGNSA. In nucleotides, the CDR3 is TGTGCCAGCAGCCGAGGTCGACGAGAGCCCCAGCATTTT. This translates into CASSRGRREPQHF.

Worth noting for this clone: Other DNA variants within this sample encode the same CDR3. The gene calls are TRBV18 and TRBJ2-7; D is unclear. Trimming took off 5 bases at V and 0 bases at J, with 5 bases between the two ends. Germline CDR1 is KGHSH and CDR2 is LQKENI. The CDR3 is 12 residues long. The CDR3 is CASSSSSYEQYF. In nucleotides, the CDR3 is TGTGCCAGCTCATCGAGCTCCTACGAGCAGTACTTC. The full variable domain, with the rest looked up from reference TRBV18 and TRBJ2-7, is NAGVMQNPRHLVRRRGQEARLRCSPMKGHSHVYWYRQLPEEGLKFMVYLQKENIIDESGMPKERFSAEFPKEGPSILRIQQVVRGDSAAYFCASSSSSYEQYFGPGTRLTVT.

For the CDR3, the DNA is TGTGCCAGCAGCTTAACCCCCCGGTTCTCTGGGGCCAACGTCCTGACTTTC. Translated, it gives CASSLTPRFSGANVLTF. The V call is TRBV7-3, the J call TRBJ2-6; D remains unclear. The CDR3 extends over 17 amino acids. V lost 0 bases and J lost 0, with 9 bases in between. The germline CDR1 and CDR2 sequences are SGHTA and FQGTGA.

The chain recombines TRBV27 with TRBJ1-2, with a tentative D call TRBD1 (6 bases). CDR1 is MNHEY and CDR2 is SMNVEV in the germline V gene (reference sequence). The V end was cut by 2 bases, the J end by 4 bases, with 17 bases between. CDR3 length: 16 residues. The CDR3 DNA is TGTGCCAGCAGTTTAGGGCCGGGGGGGCGCGGCTATGGCTACACCTTC. It is translated as CASSLGPGGRGYGYTF.

The rearrangement joins TRBV7-9 to TRBJ1-6; D is uncertain. In germline, CDR1 is SEHNR, CDR2 FQNEAQ (reference sequence). This CDR3 region has 15 residues. The V and J ends lost 3 bases and 0 bases respectively, with 6 bases between them. The CDR3 DNA follows: TGTGCCAGCAGCTTGGAGAGCTCCTATAATTCACCCCTCCACTTT. It codes for CASSLESSYNSPLHF.

This clone has just a few counts. The chain joins TRBV7-9 to TRBJ2-1; tentatively, D is TRBD2 (5 bases). The CDR3 is 17 residues long. Looked up from germline, CDR1 is SEHNR and CDR2 is FQNEAQ (reference sequence). With 1 base removed from V and 2 bases from J, the gap between germline ends came to 15 bases. The CDR3 DNA is TGTGCCAGCAGCTTAGTTATCCGCGGGCCGACCTACAATGAGCAGTTCTTC. Its translation: CASSLVIRGPTYNEQFF. The whole variable domain, remainder taken from reference TRBV7-9 and TRBJ2-1, is DTGVSQNPRHKITKRGQNVTFRCDPISEHNRLYWYRQTLGQGPEFLTYFQNEAQLEKSRLLSDRFSAERPKGSFSTLEIQRTEQGDSAMYLCASSLVIRGPTYNEQFFGPGTRLTVL.

DNA for the CDR3: TGCAGTGCTAGGGGGCGGGCTTTCTTT. It codes for CSARGRAFF. The chain joins TRBV20-1 to TRBJ1-1, with D possibly being TRBD1 (5 bases). The V gene lost 3 bases and the J gene lost 11 bases, with 7 bases spanning the gap. This CDR3 has 9 residues. Germline V CDR1 and CDR2: DFQATT, SNEGSKA (reference sequence).

In regard to this clone: Other nucleotide sequences in the sample specify the same CDR3. V is TRBV27 and J is TRBJ2-1, with D perhaps TRBD2 (6 bases). The CDR3 is 14 residues long. The V end was cut by 3 bases, the J end by 0 bases, with 6 bases between. The germline V gene encodes CDR1 MNHEY and CDR2 SMNVEV (reference sequence). The CDR3: CASSFGSSYNEQFF. CDR3 DNA sequence: TGTGCCAGCAGTTTCGGGAGCTCCTACAATGAGCAGTTCTTC.

The chain uses TRBV15 and TRBJ1-2, with D maybe TRBD1 (5 bases). Germline V gene lookup returns CDR1 LNHNV and CDR2 YYDKDF (reference sequence). Deletions cut 3 bases from V and 2 bases from J, with 10 bases between. The CDR3 totals 14 residues. CDR3 DNA: TGTGCCACCAGCAGTGGACATCCCAACTATGGCTACACCTTC. Translated, it gives CATSSGHPNYGYTF.

This clone was detected only a few times. The rearrangement uses TRBV3-1 (or the pseudogene TRBV3-2) and TRBJ2-3, with D tentatively TRBD2 (5 bases). The CDR3 totals 15 residues. Germline CDR1 and CDR2: LGHDT and YNNKEL (reference sequence). Trimming cost V 1 base and J 0 bases, with 8 bases left between them. In DNA, the CDR3 is TGTGCCAGCAGCCAAGCGGGGTGGAGCACAGATACGCAGTATTTT. Its protein product is CASSQAGWSTDTQYF.

The chain joins TRBV3-1 (or the pseudogene TRBV3-2) to TRBJ2-7; a possible D gene is TRBD2 (7 bases). The CDR3 covers 15 residues. Trimming removed 1 base at V and 4 bases at J, with 14 bases between. CDR1 is LGHDT, CDR2 YNNKEL, per germline (reference sequence). CDR3 sequence reads: CASSQVLGGGYEQYF. CDR3 nucleotide sequence: TGTGCCAGCAGCCAAGTGTTAGGGGGGGGATACGAGCAGTACTTC.

In DNA form, the CDR3 reads TGTGCCAGCAGCCCAGGGGGTGGTGTTGGGCAGTACTTC. It yields the protein CASSPGGGVGQYF. J is TRBJ2-7 and V is TRBV7-9; 7 bases map to TRBD1. V was pared by 5 bases and J by 9 bases, with 10 bases of the junction left unmatched. From germline, CDR1 is SEHNR and CDR2 FQNEAQ (reference sequence). CDR3 length equals 13 residues.

The table lists this clone with a count of one. The J gene is TRBJ1-4, the V gene TRBV5-1; 9 nucleotides line up with TRBD1. Germline V lookup: CDR1 SGHRS, CDR2 YFSETQ. The CDR3 sequence is 15 residues long. V dropped 3 bases and J dropped 8; count of bases not matched to a gene: 8. CDR3 DNA sequence: TGCGCCAGCAGCTCCGGGGACAGGGTACCGGAAAAACTGTTTTTT. It yields the protein CASSSGDRVPEKLFF.

V usage is TRBV7-2 and J usage is TRBJ2-7, with D hard to call. This CDR3 is 12 amino acids long. Germline lookup yields CDR1 SGHTA and CDR2 FQGNSA. Trimming took 5 bases from V and 3 from J, leaving 8 bases between them. The CDR3 reads CASSLPLYEQYF. The CDR3 DNA reads TGTGCCAGCAGCCTTCCCCTCTACGAGCAGTACTTC. The whole variable domain, filled in from reference TRBV7-2 and TRBJ2-7, reads GAGVSQSPSNKVTEKGKDVELRCDPISGHTALYWYRQSLGQGLEFLIYFQGNSAPDKSGLPSDRFSAERTGGSVSTLTIQRTQQEDSAVYLCASSLPLYEQYFGPGTRLTVT.

The rearrangement links TRBV6-5 to TRBJ2-1; D is unresolved. CDR1 and CDR2 (germline): MNHEY, SVGAGI. The CDR3 has 15 residues. The germline V and J ends were trimmed by 5 bases and 4 bases, with 15 bases remaining between them. In DNA, the CDR3 is TGTGCCAGCAGTCCCCCGGCGGCAGCTTACAATGAGCAGTTCTTC. This gives the protein CASSPPAAAYNEQFF.